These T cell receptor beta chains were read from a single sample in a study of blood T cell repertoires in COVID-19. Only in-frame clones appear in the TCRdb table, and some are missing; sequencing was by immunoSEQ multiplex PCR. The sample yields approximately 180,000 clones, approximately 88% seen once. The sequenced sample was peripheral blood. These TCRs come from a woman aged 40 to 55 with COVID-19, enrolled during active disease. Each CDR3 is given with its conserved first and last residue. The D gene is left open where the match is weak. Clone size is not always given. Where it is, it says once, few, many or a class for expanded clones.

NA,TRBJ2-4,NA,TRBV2,CASSDVPGGTKNIQYF,TGTGCCAGCAGTGATGTACCAGGGGGGACCAAAAACATTCAGTACTTC
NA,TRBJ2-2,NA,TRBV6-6,CASTRRSANTGELFF,TGTGCCAGCACCCGCAGGTCCGCGAACACCGGGGAGCTGTTTTTT
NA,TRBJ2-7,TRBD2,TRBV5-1,CASSPGLLYEQYF,TGCGCCAGCAGCCCGGGACTACTATACGAGCAGTACTTC
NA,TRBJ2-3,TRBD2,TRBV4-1,CASSQDLAGLSTDTQYF,TGCGCCAGCAGCCAAGACCTAGCGGGATTGAGCACAGATACGCAGTATTTT
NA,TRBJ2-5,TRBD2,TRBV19,CASSEGLAGEGETQYF,TGTGCCAGTAGTGAGGGACTAGCGGGAGAAGGGGAGACCCAGTACTTC
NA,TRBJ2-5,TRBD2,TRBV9,CASSVSLREGETQYF,TGTGCCAGCAGCGTTTCTTTACGGGAGGGGGAGACCCAGTACTTC
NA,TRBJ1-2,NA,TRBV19,CASSLNQGIYGYTF,TGTGCCAGTAGTTTAAACCAGGGGATCTATGGCTACACCTTC
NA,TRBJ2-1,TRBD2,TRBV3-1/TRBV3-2,CASSQDGLAGEVWDEQFF,TGTGCCAGCAGCCAAGATGGGCTAGCGGGAGAGGTTTGGGATGAGCAGTTCTTC
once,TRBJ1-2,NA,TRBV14,CASSQDPGGVNGYTF,TGTGCCAGCAGCCAAGATCCTGGGGGCGTTAATGGCTACACCTTC
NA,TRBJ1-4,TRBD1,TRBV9,CASRSELQGPTNEKLFF,TGTGCCAGCAGGTCCGAGTTACAGGGGCCAACTAATGAAAAACTGTTTTTT
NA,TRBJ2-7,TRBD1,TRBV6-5,CASSRTGSYEQYF,TGTGCCAGCAGTAGGACAGGTTCCTACGAGCAGTACTTC
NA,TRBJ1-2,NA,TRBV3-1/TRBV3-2,CASSLAPTEGYGYTF,TGTGCCAGCAGCCTGGCCCCGACAGAAGGGTATGGCTACACCTTC
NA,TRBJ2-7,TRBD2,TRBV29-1,CSAAHRGAGGNFYEQYF,TGCAGCGCCGCACACCGCGGGGCGGGAGGGAACTTCTACGAGCAGTACTTC
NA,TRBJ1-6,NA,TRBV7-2,CASSLAPGESPLHF,TGTGCCAGCAGCTTAGCTCCGGGGGAATCACCCCTCCACTTT
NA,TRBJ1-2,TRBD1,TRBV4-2,CASSQDSGQGDFYGYTF,TGTGCCAGCAGCCAAGATTCTGGACAGGGGGACTTCTATGGCTACACCTTC
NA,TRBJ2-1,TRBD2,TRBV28,CASSLGLAGIEFF,TGTGCCAGCAGTTTAGGGCTAGCGGGTATTGAGTTCTTC
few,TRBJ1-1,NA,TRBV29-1,CSVGGSSAFF,TGCAGCGTTGGGGGCAGTTCAGCTTTCTTT
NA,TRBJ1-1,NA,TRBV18,CASSTAGAEAFF,TGTGCCAGCTCAACGGCAGGGGCTGAAGCTTTCTTT
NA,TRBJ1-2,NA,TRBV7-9,CASSLFNYGYTF,TGTGCCAGCAGTCTATTCAACTATGGCTACACCTTC
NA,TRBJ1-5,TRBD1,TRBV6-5,CASRPGQGVDQPQHF,TGTGCCAGCAGACCCGGACAGGGCGTAGACCAGCCCCAGCATTTT
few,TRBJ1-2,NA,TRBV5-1,CASSGEEANYGYTF,TGCGCCAGCAGCGGGGAGGAGGCTAACTATGGCTACACCTTC
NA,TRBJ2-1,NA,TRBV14,CASSQGFLSSYNEQFF,TGTGCCAGCAGCCAAGGATTTTTGAGCTCCTACAATGAGCAGTTCTTC
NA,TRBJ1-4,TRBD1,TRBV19,CASGQGAEKLFF,TGTGCCAGCGGACAGGGGGCGGAAAAACTGTTTTTT
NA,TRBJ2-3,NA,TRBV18,CASSLGEFTDTQYF,TGTGCCAGCTCACTCGGGGAGTTCACAGATACGCAGTATTTT
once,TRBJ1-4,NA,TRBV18,CASSPLSRGAGNEKLFF,TGTGCCAGCTCACCGCTGTCACGGGGGGCTGGGAATGAAAAACTGTTTTTT
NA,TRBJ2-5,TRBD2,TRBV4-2,CASSHSAGGRETQYF,TGTGCCAGCAGCCACTCCGCGGGGGGGAGAGAGACCCAGTACTTC
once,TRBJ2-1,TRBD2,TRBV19,CASTHGGGGKITKQFF,TGTGCCAGTACCCATGGGGGCGGGGGGAAGATAACCAAGCAGTTCTTC
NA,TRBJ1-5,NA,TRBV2,CASSGQYSNQPQHF,TGTGCCAGCAGTGGACAGTATAGCAATCAGCCCCAGCATTTT